The 26 T cell receptor beta chains listed next were all sequenced from one sample in a study of CD8 T cells in ankylosing spondylitis. Broader study findings: Among TCR beta sequences, a motif of under ten highly homologous variants appeared characteristic of ankylosing spondylitis blood.

The antigens for these receptors are not known. TCRdb itself ran the 5' RACE reads through MiXCR, one entry per CDR3 protein. The data hold more than 650,000 distinct CDR3 sequences, with about 12% observed a single time. The sample was blood, either unsorted or a sorted T cell fraction (not recorded which). All receptors come from a male donor with ankylosing spondylitis.

This clonotype was observed a few times. The rearrangement links TRBV4-3 to TRBJ2-7; no firm D call. Germline V CDR1 and CDR2: LGHNA, YSLEER. With 1 base removed from V and 9 bases from J, the gap between germline ends came to 16 bases. The CDR3 spans 14 residues. The CDR3: CASSQAKATAAQYF. Written as DNA, the CDR3 is TGCGCCAGCAGCCAAGCGAAGGCTACGGCTGCGCAGTACTTC.

This sequence joins TRBV10-3 and TRBJ2-5; 8 nucleotides agree with TRBD1. The germline V gene has CDR1 ENHRY and CDR2 SYGVKD. V lost 6 bases to trimming and J lost 5 bases; unmatched junction nucleotides: 5. The CDR3 covers 13 residues. This CDR3 is CAIRSTGDETQYF. CDR3 sequence (DNA): TGTGCCATCAGGTCGACAGGGGATGAGACCCAGTACTTC.

The chain couples TRBV4-3 to TRBJ1-4; the match to TRBD1 covers 9 bases. The length of the CDR3 is 16 residues. Per the germline V gene, CDR1 is LGHNA and CDR2 is YSLEER. Trimming removed 3 bases from V and 8 bases from J; junction bases left unmatched: 10. CDR3 amino acids: CASSQGTGGVGEKLFF. The DNA of the CDR3 is TGCGCCAGCAGCCAGGGTACAGGGGGCGTAGGGGAAAAACTGTTTTTT.

The rearrangement joins TRBV6-2 or TRBV6-3 to TRBJ1-5, with D perhaps TRBD1 (6 bases). The CDR3 extends over 14 amino acids. Trimming pared 2 bases from V and 9 bases from J, leaving 14 bases between. CDR1 and CDR2 (germline): MNHEY, SVGEGT. This CDR3 reads CASSYGQRSMPQHF. The CDR3 bases are TGTGCCAGCAGTTACGGACAGAGAAGTATGCCCCAGCATTTT.

V and J are TRBV7-8 and TRBJ2-1; 7 bases are a match to TRBD2. The CDR3 is 19 residues long. The J segment lost 0 bases and the V segment lost 0 bases, leaving 11 bases of the junction unmatched. Germline V gene lookup returns CDR1 SGHVS and CDR2 FQNEAQ. The DNA for the CDR3 is TGTGCCAGCAGCTTAGCGTTACGGGAGGAGTTGAGCTCCTACAATGAGCAGTTCTTC. This encodes CASSLALREELSSYNEQFF. The entire variable domain, with the rest obtained from reference TRBV7-8 and TRBJ2-1, is as follows: GAGVSQSPRYKVAKRGQDVALRCDPISGHVSLFWYQQALGQGPEFLTYFQNEAQLDKSGLPSDRFFAERPEGSVSTLKIQRTQQEDSAVYLCASSLALREELSSYNEQFFGPGTRLTVL.

The V call is TRBV5-1, the J call TRBJ1-2, with no clear D. CDR1 is SGHRS, CDR2 YFSETQ, per germline. With 2 bases removed from V and 2 bases from J, the gap between germline ends came to 10 bases. The CDR3 has 14 residues. The DNA for the CDR3 is TGCGCCAGCAGCTTTCGAGAATCGAACTATGGCTACACCTTC. Amino acids: CASSFRESNYGYTF.

This clonotype has at least ten counts. The rearrangement links TRBV11-2 to TRBJ2-6, with D perhaps given as TRBD1 or TRBD2 (5 bases each). V lost 2 bases and J 0 bases, leaving 20 bases between the germline ends. CDR1 and CDR2 (germline): SGHAT, FQNNGV. The CDR3 contains 20 residues. The CDR3 loop is CASSLPGRGTDSSGANVLTF. Written as DNA, the CDR3 is TGTGCCAGCAGCTTACCCGGCCGAGGGACCGACAGCTCTGGGGCCAACGTCCTGACTTTC.

This sequence joins TRBV9 and TRBJ1-3, with D unresolved. The CDR3 is 12 amino acids. Germline CDR1 reads SGDLS; CDR2 reads YYNGEE. V shed 5 bases and J shed 4 bases, with 7 bases lying between them. In nucleotides, the CDR3 is TGTGCCAGCAGAGCAGACGGAAACACCATATATTTT. Its translation: CASRADGNTIYF.

This clonotype was observed a few times. V usage is TRBV20-1 and J usage is TRBJ2-3; 9 bases map to TRBD1. This CDR3 has 14 amino acids. V shed 5 bases and J 0 bases; nucleotides not matched to a gene: 3. CDR1 DFQATT and CDR2 SNEGSKA come from the germline V gene (reference sequence). The CDR3 sequence is CSAADRGSTDTQYF. The CDR3 DNA sequence: TGCAGTGCTGCGGACAGGGGAAGCACAGATACGCAGTATTTT.

The sample holds many counts of this clonotype. The chain links TRBV5-1 to TRBJ2-3; D might be TRBD1 or TRBD2, each matching 5 bases. V shed 4 bases and J shed 0 bases, with 18 bases lying between them. The length of the CDR3 is 17 residues. Per the germline V gene, CDR1 is SGHRS and CDR2 is YFSETQ. CDR3: CASSALGGGASTDTQYF. CDR3 nucleotides: TGCGCCAGCAGCGCCTTAGGTGGGGGAGCGAGCACAGATACGCAGTATTTT.

J is TRBJ2-5 and V is TRBV6-1; 7 nucleotides match TRBD1. Germline V gene lookup returns CDR1 MNHNS and CDR2 SASEGT. The ends lost 6 bases at V and 5 bases at J; junction bases unmatched: 9. The CDR3 runs to 14 residues. The CDR3 here is CASRLGQSPETQYF. Here the CDR3 DNA reads TGTGCCAGCAGATTGGGACAGTCTCCCGAGACCCAGTACTTC.

This clonotype was detected only a few times. The chain combines TRBV3-1 with TRBJ1-4; D possibly corresponds to TRBD1 (5 bases). Germline lookup yields CDR1 LGHDT and CDR2 YNNKEL (reference sequence). Trimming stripped 5 bases from V and 10 bases from J, with 11 bases between. This CDR3 is 12 amino acids long. The CDR3 coding sequence is TGTGCCAGCAGCGGGATCGGGGGAAAACTGTTTTTT. It specifies CASSGIGGKLFF.

This chain joins TRBV20-1 and TRBJ2-1; D remains unclear. The CDR3 loop spans 13 amino acids. Germline CDR1 and CDR2: DFQATT and SNEGSKA (reference sequence). Trimming took 3 bases from V and 8 from J, leaving 14 bases between them. The CDR3 here is CSASILAGDEQFF. CDR3 sequence (DNA): TGCAGTGCTAGTATCCTTGCTGGGGATGAGCAGTTCTTC.

This clonotype has a handful of counts. Here the CDR3 DNA reads TGTGCCAGCAGCTTAGCTCGGGACGGATATGAAGCTTTCTTT. It translates to CASSLARDGYEAFF. The rearrangement joins TRBV7-2 to TRBJ1-1, with D maybe TRBD1 (5 bases). Trimming removed 0 bases at V and 7 bases at J, with 12 bases between. The CDR3 consists of 14 residues. In germline, CDR1 is SGHTA, CDR2 FQGNSA.

The chain couples TRBV12-3 or TRBV12-4 to TRBJ1-1; 8 bases map to TRBD1. J gave up 1 base and V 1 base, and 5 bases lay outside the gene matches. The CDR3 runs to 16 residues. CDR3 region: CASSLGSGGANTEAFF. CDR3 DNA sequence: TGTGCCAGCAGTTTAGGGTCAGGGGGCGCGAACACTGAAGCTTTCTTT.

This clonotype showed up many times. The chain links TRBV20-1 to TRBJ1-1; D may be TRBD1 (6 bases). The CDR3 length is 14 residues. Trimming removed 5 bases at V and 4 bases at J, with 17 bases between. Germline V lookup: CDR1 DFQATT, CDR2 SNEGSKA (reference sequence). This CDR3 is CSAQKQGRVTEAFF. The CDR3 bases are TGCAGTGCTCAGAAGCAGGGGAGGGTCACTGAAGCTTTCTTT.

This chain joins TRBV9 and TRBJ1-3; no clear D. Trimming removed 2 bases at V and 1 base at J, with 13 bases between. Germline loops: CDR1 SGDLS, CDR2 YYNGEE. The CDR3 is 16 residues long. Written as DNA, the CDR3 is TGTGCCAGCAGCGTCCTCTCGACAATTTCTGGAAACACCATATATTTT. This codes for CASSVLSTISGNTIYF.

The chain employs TRBV4-2 and TRBJ2-2; a weak D match, TRBD2 (6 bases). CDR3 length equals 16 residues. Germline lookup yields CDR1 LGHNA and CDR2 YNFKEQ. V gave up 7 bases and J gave up 3 bases, with 18 bases separating them. This CDR3 is CASTSSEGGYTGELFF. The CDR3 DNA reads as TGTGCCAGCACCTCTAGCGAGGGAGGATACACCGGGGAGCTGTTTTTT.

This clonotype turned up a few times. This chain joins TRBV7-2 and TRBJ2-2, with D tentatively TRBD1 (5 bases). Between the trimmed V and J ends, which lost 5 bases and 1 base, there was a span of 11 bases. This CDR3 comprises 15 residues. Looked up from germline, CDR1 is SGHTA and CDR2 is FQGNSA. The CDR3 coding sequence is TGTGCCAGCAGCCTATCTGACAGGAACACCGGGGAGCTGTTTTTT. Encoded protein: CASSLSDRNTGELFF. The full variable domain, with the rest looked up from reference TRBV7-2 and TRBJ2-2, is GAGVSQSPSNKVTEKGKDVELRCDPISGHTALYWYRQSLGQGLEFLIYFQGNSAPDKSGLPSDRFSAERTGGSVSTLTIQRTQQEDSAVYLCASSLSDRNTGELFFGEGSRLTVL.

This chain links TRBV4-1 with TRBJ2-2, with D perhaps assigned TRBD1 or TRBD2 (7 bases each). Trimming stripped 5 bases from V and 4 bases from J, with 20 bases between. The length of the CDR3 is 17 residues. CDR1 and CDR2 (germline): MGHRA, YSYEKL. The CDR3 DNA reads TGCGCCAGCAGCGAAGCGGGAACAGGGGCAAGCACCGGGGAGCTGTTTTTT. Amino acid sequence: CASSEAGTGASTGELFF.

This clonotype has a count of ten or more. The chain joins TRBV29-1 to TRBJ1-2, with a possible D match to TRBD1 (5 bases). Per germline, CDR1 SQVTM and CDR2 ANQGSEA. The CDR3 loop spans 12 amino acids. The ends were cut back, 7 bases at V and 7 bases at J, with 16 bases in the middle. Here the CDR3 DNA reads TGCAGCGCCCTCCGCGGACATTCTGGCTACACCTTC. This encodes CSALRGHSGYTF.

V usage is TRBV20-1 and J usage is TRBJ1-2; the D gene is possibly TRBD1 (5 bases). V was pared by 5 bases and J by 2 bases, with 18 bases between. The CDR3 runs 15 residues. The V gene's germline CDR1 is DFQATT and CDR2 SNEGSKA (reference sequence). The DNA of the CDR3 is TGCAGTGCTTGGGACCGAGCACGACTAAACTATGGCTACACCTTC. This sequence encodes CSAWDRARLNYGYTF.

This sequence joins TRBV7-2 and TRBJ2-7; a possible D gene is TRBD1 (5 bases). The germline V and J ends were trimmed by 4 bases and 4 bases, with 14 bases remaining between them. In germline, CDR1 is SGHTA, CDR2 FQGNSA. CDR3 length equals 14 residues. CDR3 coding DNA: TGTGCCAGCAGCTCCAGCAGGGCGGATTACGAGCAGTACTTC. This translates into CASSSSRADYEQYF. The full variable domain, with the rest looked up from reference TRBV7-2 and TRBJ2-7, is GAGVSQSPSNKVTEKGKDVELRCDPISGHTALYWYRQSLGQGLEFLIYFQGNSAPDKSGLPSDRFSAERTGGSVSTLTIQRTQQEDSAVYLCASSSSRADYEQYFGPGTRLTVT.

J is TRBJ1-2 and V is TRBV6-5; TRBD1 agrees at 9 bases. Germline V CDR1 and CDR2: MNHEY, SVGAGI. CDR3 length: 15 residues. The V and J ends lost 4 bases and 0 bases, in that order; junction bases with no gene match: 3. This CDR3 is CASSWGQGPNYGYTF. CDR3 coding DNA: TGTGCCAGCAGTTGGGGACAGGGTCCTAACTATGGCTACACCTTC.

This clonotype has ten or more counts. This chain links TRBV12-3 or TRBV12-4 with TRBJ1-1, with D tentatively TRBD1 (5 bases). Trimming took 5 bases from V and 6 from J, leaving 10 bases between them. The CDR3 has 12 residues. The CDR3 region has the DNA TGTGCCAGCAGTCCCTGGGGGTCTGAAGCTTTCTTT. It yields the protein CASSPWGSEAFF.

This rearrangement joins TRBV4-2 to TRBJ2-5, with a weak D call TRBD2 (5 bases). V dropped 0 bases and J dropped 2 bases, with 10 bases sitting between them. This CDR3 is 15 amino acids long. From germline, CDR1 is LGHNA and CDR2 YNFKEQ. CDR3 in DNA: TGTGCCAGCAGCCAAGATCGCTGGAGGCAAGAGACCCAGTACTTC. Encoded protein: CASSQDRWRQETQYF.